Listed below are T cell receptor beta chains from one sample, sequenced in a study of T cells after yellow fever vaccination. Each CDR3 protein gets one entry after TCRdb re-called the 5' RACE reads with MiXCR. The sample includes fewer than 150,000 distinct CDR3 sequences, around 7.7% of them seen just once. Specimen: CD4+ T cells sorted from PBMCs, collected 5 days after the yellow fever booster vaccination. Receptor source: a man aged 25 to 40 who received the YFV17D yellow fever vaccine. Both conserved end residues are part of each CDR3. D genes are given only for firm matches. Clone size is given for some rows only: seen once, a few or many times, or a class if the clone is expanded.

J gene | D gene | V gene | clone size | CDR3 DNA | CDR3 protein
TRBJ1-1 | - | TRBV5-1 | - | TGCGCCAGCAGCTACGAGGGCCGGCAGACTGAAGCTTTCTTT | CASSYEGRQTEAFF
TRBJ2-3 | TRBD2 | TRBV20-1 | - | TGCAGTACTCGAGGAGGGCGGGAGGGAAGGACAGATACGCAGTATTTT | CSTRGGREGRTDTQYF
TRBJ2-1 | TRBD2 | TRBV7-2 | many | TGTGCCAGCAGCCGACGACTAGCGGGAAGTGAGTACAATGAGCAGTTCTTC | CASSRRLAGSEYNEQFF
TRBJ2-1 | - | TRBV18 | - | TGTGCCAGCTCACCATCCAATAACAATGAGCAGTTCTTC | CASSPSNNNEQFF
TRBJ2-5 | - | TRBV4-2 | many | TGTGCCAGCAGCTCACAAACGGCGGAAGAGACCCAGTACTTC | CASSSQTAEETQYF
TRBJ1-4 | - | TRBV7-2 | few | TGTGCCAGCAGCTTCCGGACCGTTTCGGAACTGTTTTTT | CASSFRTVSELFF
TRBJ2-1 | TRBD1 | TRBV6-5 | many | TGTGCCAGCAGAGCCGGGACAGGGAGCTTTGAGCAGTTCTTC | CASRAGTGSFEQFF
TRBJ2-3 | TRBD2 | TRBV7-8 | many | TGTGCCAGCAGCTTAGGGGATAGCGGGAGTTATACGCAGTATTTT | CASSLGDSGSYTQYF
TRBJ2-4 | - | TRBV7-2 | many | TGTGCCAGCAGCCCGCAAGGGACTTGGAACATTCAGTACTTC | CASSPQGTWNIQYF
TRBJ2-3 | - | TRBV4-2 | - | TGTGCCAGCAGCCAAGATGTCAGGACAGATACGCAGTATTTT | CASSQDVRTDTQYF
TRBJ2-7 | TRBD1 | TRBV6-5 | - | TGTGCCAGCAGTTACGTGACAGGGGACTACGAGCAGTACTTC | CASSYVTGDYEQYF
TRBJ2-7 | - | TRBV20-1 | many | TGCAGTGCTAGTGACGGTGGCGAGCAGTACTTC | CSASDGGEQYF
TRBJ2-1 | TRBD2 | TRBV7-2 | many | TGTGCCAGCAGCTTCTTAGCGGGAACCGCCCTCAATGAGCAGTTCTTC | CASSFLAGTALNEQFF
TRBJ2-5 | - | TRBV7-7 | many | TGTGCCAGCAGCCCCGGGAAGGCGGGGACCCAGTACTTC | CASSPGKAGTQYF
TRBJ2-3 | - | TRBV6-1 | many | TGTGCCAGCAGAAAAGGAGGCACAGATACGCAGTATTTT | CASRKGGTDTQYF
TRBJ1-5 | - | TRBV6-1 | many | TGTGCCAGCAGTGAACTCCCGACACGGATCAATCAGCCCCAGCATTTT | CASSELPTRINQPQHF
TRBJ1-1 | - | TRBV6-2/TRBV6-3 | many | TGTGCCAGCAGTTACGGGGGACAGAACACTGAAGCTTTCTTT | CASSYGGQNTEAFF
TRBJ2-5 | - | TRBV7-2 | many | TGTGCCAGCAGCTTAGGCAGCCAAGAGACCCAGTACTTC | CASSLGSQETQYF
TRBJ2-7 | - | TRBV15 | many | TGTGCCACCAGCAGAGATCGTAGAGGACGGGAATCCTACGAGCAGTACTTC | CATSRDRRGRESYEQYF
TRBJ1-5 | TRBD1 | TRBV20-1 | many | TGCAGTGCTAGCCGCCCAGGGGGCATCAATCAGCCCCAGCATTTT | CSASRPGGINQPQHF
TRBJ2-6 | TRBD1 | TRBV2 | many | TGTGCCAGCAGTGTACAGGGGACCTCTGGGGCCAACGTCCTGACTTTC | CASSVQGTSGANVLTF
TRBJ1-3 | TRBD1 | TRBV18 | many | TGTGCCAGCTCACCGGACAGGCCTTCCTTCTCTATCTCTGGAAACACCATATATTTT | CASSPDRPSFSISGNTIYF
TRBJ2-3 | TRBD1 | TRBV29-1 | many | TGCAGCGCCGGGACAGGGACCACCACAGATACGCAGTATTTT | CSAGTGTTTDTQYF
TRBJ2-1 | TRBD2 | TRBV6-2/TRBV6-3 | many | TGTGCCAGCAGTTTACAAAGACTAGCGGCAGTTGGGCTGTTCTTC | CASSLQRLAAVGLFF
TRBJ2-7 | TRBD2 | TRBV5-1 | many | TGCGCCAGCAGCCTTACGGGGGGGCCCTACGAGCAGTACTTC | CASSLTGGPYEQYF
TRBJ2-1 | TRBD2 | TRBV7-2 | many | TGTGCCAGCAGCTTTACTAGCGTCCGGCCCTACAATGAGCAGTTCTTC | CASSFTSVRPYNEQFF
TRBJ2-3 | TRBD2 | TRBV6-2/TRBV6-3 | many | TGTGCCAGCAGCATCCCTAGCGGGAGCGGGACAGATACGCAGTATTTT | CASSIPSGSGTDTQYF
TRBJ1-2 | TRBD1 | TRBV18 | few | TGTGCCAGCTCACCAACGGGGACAGGCGGCTACACCTTC | CASSPTGTGGYTF
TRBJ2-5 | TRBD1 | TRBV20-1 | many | TGCAGTGCTCCCGACAGGGGAGAGACCCAGTACTTC | CSAPDRGETQYF
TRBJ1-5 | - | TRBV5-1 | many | TGCGCCAGCAGCTCCCCCCGTAATCAGCCCCAGCATTTT | CASSSPRNQPQHF
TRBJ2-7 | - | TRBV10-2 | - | TGCGCCAGCAGACCGGGACGGGACTACGAGCAGTACTTC | CASRPGRDYEQYF
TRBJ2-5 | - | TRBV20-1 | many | TGCAGTGGCGCCGGGACATCCCAAGAGACCCAGTACTTC | CSGAGTSQETQYF
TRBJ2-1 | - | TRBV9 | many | TGTGCCAGCAGCGCGGACTGGACTAATGAGCAGTTCTTC | CASSADWTNEQFF
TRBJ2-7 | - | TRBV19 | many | TGTGCCAGTAGCGGGCCAGTTCGGGACGAGCAGTACTTC | CASSGPVRDEQYF
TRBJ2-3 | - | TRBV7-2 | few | TGTGCCAGCAGCGTAACTAGCAACACAGATACGCAGTATTTT | CASSVTSNTDTQYF
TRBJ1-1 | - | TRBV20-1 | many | TGCAGTGTGACCCAACGCTCTGAAGCTTTCTTT | CSVTQRSEAFF
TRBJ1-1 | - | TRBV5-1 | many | TGCGCCAGCAGCCCAAACAGGGTTCGGGACACTGAAGCTTTCTTT | CASSPNRVRDTEAFF
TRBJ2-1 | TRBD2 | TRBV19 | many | TGTGCCAGTAGGACGGAAGCCGGGACTAGCGGGACCTTC | CASRTEAGTSGTF
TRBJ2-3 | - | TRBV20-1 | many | TGCAGTGCTAGTCTCCCGGAGGGGCCAGATACGCAGTATTTT | CSASLPEGPDTQYF
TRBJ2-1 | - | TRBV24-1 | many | TGTGCCACCAGTGATTTGGAACATGGGCGGAATGAGCAGTTCTTC | CATSDLEHGRNEQFF
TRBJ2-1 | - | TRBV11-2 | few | TGTGCCAGCAGCCCGCGAAAAAGCTCAGGAGTGAGGACCTACAATGAGCAGTTCTTC | CASSPRKSSGVRTYNEQFF
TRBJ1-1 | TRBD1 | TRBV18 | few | TGTGCCAGCCTGGAGGGACAGGGAAAAAGGACTGAAGCTTTCTTT | CASLEGQGKRTEAFF
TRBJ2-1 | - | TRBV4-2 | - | TGTGCCAGCGGCCTGGGCCCTTTTGGGGAAGCGGGCGACAATGAGCAGTTCTTC | CASGLGPFGEAGDNEQFF